The clone carrying this TCR beta chain was seen more than once but under ten times. This specimen comes from a study of cytomegalovirus exposure and HLA in healthy donors. This CDR3 region has 14 residues. Trimming removed 5 bases at V and 3 bases at J, with 11 bases between. Germline values: CDR1 MDHEN, CDR2 SYDVKM. PCR was performed using 60 Vbeta and 13 Jbeta primers. TCRdb's copy holds only in-frame clones and misses some; the assay was immunoSEQ multiplex PCR. The sample lists about 210,000 clones; around 76% were seen once. All donors participated as healthy donors of bone marrow. Sequencing was carried out using PBMCs. The clonotype originates from a man aged 40-55 years in good health and CMV-seropositive. The V gene is TRBV28, the J gene TRBJ1-5, with D possibly matching TRBD1 (6 bases). The CDR3 DNA follows: TGTGCCAGCAGTCCAGGACAGCACAATCAGCCCCAGCATTTT. This sequence encodes CASSPGQHNQPQHF. Full variable domain (remainder filled in from reference TRBV28 and TRBJ1-5): DVKVTQSSRYLVKRTGEKVFLECVQDMDHENMFWYRQDPGLGLRLIYFSYDVKMKEKGDIPEGYSVSREKKERFSLILESASTNQTSMYLCASSPGQHNQPQHFGDGTRLSIL.